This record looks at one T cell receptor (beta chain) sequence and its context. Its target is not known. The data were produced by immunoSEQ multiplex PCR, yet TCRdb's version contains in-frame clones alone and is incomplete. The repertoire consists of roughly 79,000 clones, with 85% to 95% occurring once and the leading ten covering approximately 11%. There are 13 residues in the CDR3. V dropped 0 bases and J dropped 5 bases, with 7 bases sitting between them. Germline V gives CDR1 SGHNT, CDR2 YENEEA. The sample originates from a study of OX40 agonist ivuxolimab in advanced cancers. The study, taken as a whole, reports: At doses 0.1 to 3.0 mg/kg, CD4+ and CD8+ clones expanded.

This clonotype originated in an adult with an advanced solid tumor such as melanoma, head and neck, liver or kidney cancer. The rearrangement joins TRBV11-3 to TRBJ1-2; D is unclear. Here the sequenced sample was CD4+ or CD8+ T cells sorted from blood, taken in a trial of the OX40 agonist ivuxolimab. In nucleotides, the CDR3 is TGTGCCAGCAGCTTAGAACTTGCATATGGCTACACCTTC. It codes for CASSLELAYGYTF.